The entry below describes one T cell receptor (beta chain). Its antigen is not known. Germline CDR1 MGHDK, CDR2 SYGVNS. This CDR3 region has 16 residues. V lost 7 bases and J 0 bases, leaving 18 bases between the germline ends. These data belong to a study of Graves' ophthalmopathy and Graves' hyperthyroidism. General study results and limits: Most expanded clonotypes from thyroid (those above 0.001 frequency) were also found in blood. Ophthalmopathy and stable hyperthyroidism were discriminated by a 13-signature model, with roughly 90% sensitivity and about 84% specificity.

Amplification from RNA transcripts yielded the TCR beta CDR3 regions. Amplification began with first-round RT-PCR using HTBI primers, then second-round multiplex PCR was performed. MiXCR was run by TCRdb on the multiplex PCR reads, yielding one entry per CDR3 protein. The sample has 900,000 to 1,200,000 distinct CDR3 sequences; less than 45% are singletons. Hyperthyroidism patients had new diagnoses, durations under 2 months, and ages of 18 to 65. Exclusion criteria comprised other autoimmune diseases, uncontrolled infections, pregnancy or lactation in patients. The sample consisted of peripheral blood or thyroid tissue (not recorded which). The chain has TRBV25-1 and TRBJ1-1; no clear D. The clonotype was recovered from an adult man with Graves' hyperthyroidism. CDR3 sequence: CASIGLAVGMNTEAFF. CDR3 coding DNA: TGTGCCAGCATAGGGTTGGCAGTGGGTATGAACACTGAAGCTTTCTTT. The entire variable domain, with the rest obtained from reference TRBV25-1 and TRBJ1-1, is as follows: EADIYQTPRYLVIGTGKKITLECSQTMGHDKMYWYQQDPGMELHLIHYSYGVNSTEKGDLSSESTVSRIRTEHFPLTLESARPSHTSQYLCASIGLAVGMNTEAFFGQGTRLTVV.